These 23 T cell receptor beta chains originate from one sample sequenced in a study of blood T cell repertoires in COVID-19. Sequencing was performed with immunoSEQ multiplex PCR; in TCRdb, only in-frame clones are kept and a portion is missing. Of roughly 110,000 clones detected, approximately 84% appear once; the ten largest clones hold less than 5%. What was sequenced was peripheral blood. The receptors were sampled from a human donor in a cohort sampled during active COVID-19.

The V and J genes are TRBV5-1 and TRBJ2-1, with 7 positions matching TRBD2. Germline V CDR1 and CDR2: SGHRS, YFSETQ. The length of the CDR3 is 16 residues. Losses at the gene ends were 0 bases for V and 3 bases for J; bases not matched to a gene: 6. The chain's CDR3 is CASSLAGAGFYNEQFF. The DNA of the CDR3 is TGCGCCAGCAGCTTGGCAGGAGCGGGGTTCTACAATGAGCAGTTCTTC. The complete variable domain, with remaining parts taken from reference TRBV5-1 and TRBJ2-1, reads KAGVTQTPRYLIKTRGQQVTLSCSPISGHRSVSWYQQTPGQGLQFLFEYFSETQRNKGNFPGRFSGRQFSNSRSEMNVSTLELGDSALYLCASSLAGAGFYNEQFFGPGTRLTVL.

This rearrangement joins TRBV7-8 to TRBJ2-7; D possibly matches TRBD1 or TRBD2 (7 bases each). The germline gives CDR1 SGHVS, CDR2 FQNEAQ. V was trimmed by 5 bases and J by 7 bases, leaving 24 bases between them. This CDR3 is built from 16 residues. The CDR3 DNA reads TGTGCCAGCAGCCGGGAGGACAGGAGATTTTCTTATGAGCAGTACTTC. Translated: CASSREDRRFSYEQYF.

The chain employs TRBV3-1 (or the pseudogene TRBV3-2) and TRBJ2-7; tentative D call: TRBD2 (5 bases). Germline V lookup: CDR1 LGHDT, CDR2 YNNKEL (reference sequence). V dropped 1 base and J dropped 2 bases, with 12 bases sitting between them. The CDR3 is 15 residues long. For the CDR3, the DNA is TGTGCCAGCAGCCAAGGTCCTAGCCGTGCCTACGAGCAGTACTTC. This encodes CASSQGPSRAYEQYF.

The chain links TRBV7-3 to TRBJ1-6; D unresolved. V shed 0 bases and J shed 8 bases, with 11 bases lying between them. The CDR3 is 15 amino acids. The germline gives CDR1 SGHTA, CDR2 FQGTGA. The CDR3 DNA follows: TGTGCCAGCAGCTTAACATCAGGCAGATATTCACCCCTCCACTTT. Translated, it gives CASSLTSGRYSPLHF.

The V gene is TRBV20-1, the J gene TRBJ1-2, with D unresolved. Germline V CDR1 and CDR2: DFQATT, SNEGSKA (reference sequence). This CDR3 comprises 11 residues. V lost 3 bases and J 5 bases, leaving 7 bases between the germline ends. As DNA, the CDR3 is TGCAGTGCTAGTACGGGTTATGGCTACACCTTC. This encodes CSASTGYGYTF.

This chain links TRBV5-1 with TRBJ1-4, with 8 bases aligning to TRBD1. Germline lookup yields CDR1 SGHRS and CDR2 YFSETQ. Trimming cost V 1 base and J 5 bases; bases outside gene matches: 4. The CDR3 runs to 15 residues. The CDR3 DNA is TGCGCCAGCAGCTTGAACACAGGGGGGAATGAAAAACTGTTTTTT. Its protein product is CASSLNTGGNEKLFF.

Only one count was recorded for this clone. V gene TRBV3-1 (or the pseudogene TRBV3-2) combines with J gene TRBJ2-1; 7 bases agree with TRBD1. With 0 bases clipped from V and 1 base from J, the junction kept 3 bases outside the gene matches. Germline CDR1 is LGHDT and CDR2 is YNNKEL (reference sequence). This CDR3 has 16 amino acids. CDR3: CASSQDLTGSYNEQFF. In nucleotides, the CDR3 is TGTGCCAGCAGCCAAGATCTGACAGGGTCCTACAATGAGCAGTTCTTC.

The chain couples TRBV19 to TRBJ1-2, with a possible D match to TRBD1 (5 bases). The CDR3 runs 15 residues. Trimming removed 0 bases at V and 8 bases at J, with 16 bases between. The germline CDR1 and CDR2 sequences are LNHDA and SQIVND (reference sequence). CDR3 loop: CASSIDGDSRTGYTF. The DNA of the CDR3 is TGTGCCAGTAGTATAGACGGAGACAGCCGGACAGGCTACACCTTC. Using reference TRBV19 and TRBJ1-2 for the parts outside the CDR3, the full variable domain is DGGITQSPKYLFRKEGQNVTLSCEQNLNHDAMYWYRQDPGQGLRLIYYSQIVNDFQKGDIAEGYSVSREKKESFPLTVTSAQKNPTAFYLCASSIDGDSRTGYTFGSGTRLTVV.

This sequence joins TRBV6-5 and TRBJ1-1; D gene uncertain. Germline V gives CDR1 MNHEY, CDR2 SVGAGI. The CDR3 totals 14 residues. The V and J ends lost 8 bases and 1 base respectively, with 14 bases between them. The DNA for the CDR3 is TGTGCCAGCCCAGCAAAACAGACGAACACTGAAGCTTTCTTT. This gives the protein CASPAKQTNTEAFF.

The rearrangement links TRBV24-1 to TRBJ2-1, with D tentatively TRBD2 (6 bases). The V and J ends lost 5 bases and 3 bases respectively, with 13 bases between them. CDR1 and CDR2 (germline): KGHDR, SFDVKD. There are 15 residues in the CDR3. CDR3 sequence reads: CATSGKGLNYNEQFF. In DNA, the CDR3 is TGTGCCACCAGTGGAAAGGGACTTAACTACAATGAGCAGTTCTTC.

The J gene is TRBJ2-3, the V gene TRBV7-2; no reliable D call. CDR1 is SGHTA and CDR2 is FQGNSA in the germline V gene. The CDR3 is 14 residues long. V dropped 0 bases and J dropped 2 bases, with 6 bases sitting between them. CDR3 nucleotides: TGTGCCAGCAGCTTAGCGACTCTCACAGATACGCAGTATTTT. Protein product: CASSLATLTDTQYF. Complete variable domain (other parts from reference TRBV7-2 and TRBJ2-3): GAGVSQSPSNKVTEKGKDVELRCDPISGHTALYWYRQSLGQGLEFLIYFQGNSAPDKSGLPSDRFSAERTGGSVSTLTIQRTQQEDSAVYLCASSLATLTDTQYFGPGTRLTVL.

V gene TRBV1 combines with J gene TRBJ2-2; TRBD1 is the table's D call and was not checked against the DNA. TRBV1 is tagged as a pseudogene. The CDR3 runs to 16 residues. The CDR3, as DNA: TGCACCAGCAGCCAAGAGGGCTGCCGGTACACCGGGGAGCTGTTTTTT. Amino acid sequence: CTSSQEGCRYTGELFF.

This chain joins TRBV11-2 and TRBJ1-1; 8 nucleotides match TRBD1. The V gene's germline CDR1 is SGHAT and CDR2 FQNNGV. With 5 bases clipped from V and 6 bases from J, the junction kept 11 bases outside the gene matches. This CDR3 contains 15 residues. For the CDR3, the DNA is TGTGCCAGCAGCCCAGCCCAGGGACAGGCCCCTGAAGCTTTCTTT. Its translation: CASSPAQGQAPEAFF.

The CDR3 sequence: CASSVALLVNTGELFF. The CDR3 DNA follows: TGTGCCAGCAGCGTAGCGTTACTAGTTAACACCGGGGAGCTGTTTTTT. The chain links TRBV9 to TRBJ2-2; tentative D call: TRBD2 (5 bases). This CDR3 region has 16 residues. Looked up from germline, CDR1 is SGDLS and CDR2 is YYNGEE. Trimming shortened V by 0 bases and J by 2 bases, and 11 bases separated the two germline ends.

This CDR3 reads CASSQRSGGPSYEQYF. The DNA for the CDR3 is TGTGCCAGCAGCCAGAGGTCCGGGGGGCCCTCCTACGAGCAGTACTTC. V gene TRBV7-9 combines with J gene TRBJ2-7, with D possibly being TRBD2 (7 bases). The CDR3 spans 16 residues. Germline CDR1 reads SEHNR; CDR2 reads FQNEAQ (reference sequence). Trimming removed 5 bases at V and 0 bases at J, with 17 bases between.

The chain combines TRBV3-1 (or the pseudogene TRBV3-2) with TRBJ2-1, with 7 nucleotides matching TRBD1. CDR1 is LGHDT, CDR2 YNNKEL, per germline (reference sequence). V gave up 1 base and J gave up 5 bases; unmatched junction bases: 8. CDR3 length: 16 amino acids. CDR3 nucleotides: TGTGCCAGCAGCCAAGCGGGACAGAACATACACAATGAGCAGTTCTTC. Translation: CASSQAGQNIHNEQFF.

J is TRBJ1-2 and V is TRBV6-6, with 7 nucleotides matching TRBD1. Germline V CDR1 and CDR2: MNHNY, SVGAGI (reference sequence). Trimming at V came to 4 bases and at J to 0 bases, leaving 5 bases not matched to a gene. The CDR3 runs 15 residues. The CDR3 DNA reads as TGTGCCAGCAGTTTGGCAGGGGGTGCTAACTATGGCTACACCTTC. Protein sequence: CASSLAGGANYGYTF.

The V call is TRBV28, the J call TRBJ1-5; possible D gene TRBD1, 6 bases. CDR3 length: 14 residues. V lost 4 bases and J lost 3, with 10 bases in between. Germline CDR1 and CDR2: MDHEN and SYDVKM. The CDR3 protein is CASSYRDINQPQHF. The CDR3 bases are TGTGCCAGCAGTTACCGGGACATCAATCAGCCCCAGCATTTT.

The V and J genes are TRBV4-3 and TRBJ2-6; weak D call: TRBD1 (5 bases). CDR3 length: 18 residues. The germline V gene has CDR1 LGHNA and CDR2 YSLEER. The V end lost 0 bases, the J end lost 0 bases, and 12 bases lay between the germline ends. DNA for the CDR3: TGCGCCAGCAGCCAAGAGGTCAGGGCGGCCTCTGGGGCCAACGTCCTGACTTTC. Protein product: CASSQEVRAASGANVLTF.

This rearrangement joins TRBV5-6 to TRBJ1-1; D remains unclear. The CDR3 covers 14 residues. V lost 0 bases and J 0 bases, leaving 6 bases between the germline ends. Germline CDR1 is SGHDT and CDR2 is YYEEEE. The chain's CDR3 is CASSLDTMNTEAFF. The DNA of the CDR3 is TGTGCCAGCAGCTTGGACACTATGAACACTGAAGCTTTCTTT. Full variable domain (missing parts from reference TRBV5-6 and TRBJ1-1): DAGVTQSPTHLIKTRGQQVTLRCSPKSGHDTVSWYQQALGQGPQFIFQYYEEEERQRGNFPDRFSGHQFPNYSSELNVNALLLGDSALYLCASSLDTMNTEAFFGQGTRLTVV.

This clone was seen more than once but under ten times. The gene calls are TRBV7-9 and TRBJ2-1, with D maybe TRBD1 (6 bases). The V end lost 5 bases, the J end lost 0 bases, and 14 bases lay between the germline ends. The CDR3 is made up of 16 amino acids. Germline assignment: CDR1 SEHNR and CDR2 FQNEAQ (reference sequence). The CDR3 here is CASSPQGGSSYNEQFF. In DNA form, the CDR3 reads TGTGCCAGCAGCCCACAGGGTGGGAGCTCCTACAATGAGCAGTTCTTC.

This clone was counted once. The chain employs TRBV28 and TRBJ1-6, with TRBD1 as a possible D gene (5 bases). This CDR3 contains 12 residues. Germline CDR1 and CDR2: MDHEN and SYDVKM. The V end lost 8 bases, the J end lost 10 bases, and 12 bases lay between the germline ends. CDR3: CASQRRGSPLHF. CDR3 sequence (DNA): TGTGCCAGCCAAAGGCGGGGCTCACCCCTCCACTTT. The variable domain in full, with the rest retrieved from reference TRBV28 and TRBJ1-6, is DVKVTQSSRYLVKRTGEKVFLECVQDMDHENMFWYRQDPGLGLRLIYFSYDVKMKEKGDIPEGYSVSREKKERFSLILESASTNQTSMYLCASQRRGSPLHFGNGTRLTVT.

This rearrangement joins TRBV7-3 to TRBJ2-3; TRBD2 agrees at 13 bases. The germline CDR1 and CDR2 sequences are SGHTA and FQGTGA. This CDR3 region has 19 residues. Trimming at V came to 5 bases and at J to 0 bases, leaving 11 bases not matched to a gene. CDR3 bases: TGTGCCAGCAGCCGCCGATTGGGACTAGCGGGGACTAGCACAGATACGCAGTATTTT. Amino acid sequence: CASSRRLGLAGTSTDTQYF.